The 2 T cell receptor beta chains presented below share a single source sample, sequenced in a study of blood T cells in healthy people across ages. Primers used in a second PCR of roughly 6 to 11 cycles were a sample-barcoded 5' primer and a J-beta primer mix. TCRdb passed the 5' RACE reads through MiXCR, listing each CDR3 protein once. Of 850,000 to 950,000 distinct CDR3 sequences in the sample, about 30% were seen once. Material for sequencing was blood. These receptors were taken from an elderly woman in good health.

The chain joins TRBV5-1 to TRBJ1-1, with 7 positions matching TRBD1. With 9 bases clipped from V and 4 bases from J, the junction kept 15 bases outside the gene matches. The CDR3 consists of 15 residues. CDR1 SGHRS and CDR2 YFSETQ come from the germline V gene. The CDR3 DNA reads TGCGCCACTAAAGGGCAGGGGGGGCTCGGCACTGAAGCTTTCTTT. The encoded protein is CATKGQGGLGTEAFF.

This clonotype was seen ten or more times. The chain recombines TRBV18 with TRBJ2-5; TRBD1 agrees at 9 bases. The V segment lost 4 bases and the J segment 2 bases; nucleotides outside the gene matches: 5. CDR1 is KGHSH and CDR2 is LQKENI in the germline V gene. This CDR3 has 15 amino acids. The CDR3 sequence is CASSLDRGQQETQYF. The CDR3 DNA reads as TGTGCCAGCTCACTGGACAGGGGTCAACAAGAGACCCAGTACTTC.